These 32 T cell receptor beta chains were sequenced from one sample in a study of T cells after yellow fever vaccination. TCRdb processed the 5' RACE reads anew with MiXCR; each CDR3 protein has one entry. The repertoire holds approximately 330,000 distinct CDR3 sequences, with under 15% as singletons. The sequenced sample was CD4+ T cells sorted from PBMCs, obtained 15 days after the yellow fever booster vaccination. These TCRs come from a man younger than 30 who received the YFV17D yellow fever vaccine.

This clonotype has just a few counts. The chain employs TRBV20-1 and TRBJ1-6; the match to TRBD1 covers 8 bases. Germline V gene data show CDR1 as DFQATT and CDR2 as SNEGSKA (reference sequence). V was pared by 5 bases and J by 7 bases, with 7 bases of the junction left unmatched. This CDR3 has 14 amino acids. This chain's CDR3 is CSAPTGVGNSPLHF. DNA for the CDR3: TGCAGTGCTCCGACAGGGGTAGGGAATTCACCCCTCCACTTT.

The chain recombines TRBV24-1 with TRBJ2-2; maybe TRBD2 (6 bases). The V gene's germline CDR1 is KGHDR and CDR2 SFDVKD. V dropped 6 bases and J dropped 1 base, with 11 bases sitting between them. CDR3 length: 15 amino acids. The CDR3 is CATSTLSGNTGELFF. The DNA for the CDR3 is TGTGCCACCAGTACCCTTAGCGGGAACACCGGGGAGCTGTTTTTT.

This clonotype was recorded at least ten times. This rearrangement joins TRBV12-3 or TRBV12-4 to TRBJ1-1; D uncertain. The V end was cut by 0 bases, the J end by 5 bases, with 4 bases between. This CDR3 has 12 residues. DNA for the CDR3: TGTGCCAGCAGTTTAGCGGTTACTGAAGCTTTCTTT. Its protein is CASSLAVTEAFF.

This clonotype has more than one count but fewer than ten. V is TRBV2 and J is TRBJ2-1; D not certain. This CDR3 is built from 13 residues. CDR1 and CDR2 from the germline V gene are SNHLY and FYNNEI. Trimming pared 7 bases from V and 8 bases from J, leaving 15 bases between. CDR3 sequence (DNA): TGTGCCAGCATGACCCCCGGGCCCCATGAGCAGTTCTTC. This encodes CASMTPGPHEQFF. The full variable domain, in which reference TRBV2 and TRBJ2-1 provide the parts outside the CDR3, is EPEVTQTPSHQVTQMGQEVILRCVPISNHLYFYWYRQILGQKVEFLVSFYNNEISEKSEIFDDQFSVERPDGSNFTLKIRSTKLEDSAMYFCASMTPGPHEQFFGPGTRLTVL.

The rearrangement uses TRBV7-8 and TRBJ2-3, with D unclear. Deletions cut 7 bases from V and 4 bases from J, with 15 bases between. The germline V gene has CDR1 SGHVS and CDR2 FQNEAQ. This CDR3 has 14 residues. The CDR3 sequence: CASIVGRVPDTQYF. CDR3 sequence (DNA): TGTGCCAGCATTGTTGGACGGGTTCCAGATACGCAGTATTTT.

This clonotype has just a few counts. This chain joins TRBV18 and TRBJ2-2, with 7 bases aligning to TRBD2. This CDR3 comprises 17 residues. In germline, CDR1 is KGHSH, CDR2 LQKENI. V gave up 3 bases and J gave up 0 bases; unmatched junction bases: 7. CDR3 sequence reads: CASSPDRGGTNTGELFF. CDR3 nucleotides: TGTGCCAGCTCACCCGACCGCGGGGGAACGAACACCGGGGAGCTGTTTTTT. Full variable domain (rest looked up from reference TRBV18 and TRBJ2-2): NAGVMQNPRHLVRRRGQEARLRCSPMKGHSHVYWYRQLPEEGLKFMVYLQKENIIDESGMPKERFSAEFPKEGPSILRIQQVVRGDSAAYFCASSPDRGGTNTGELFFGEGSRLTVL.

CDR3 in amino acids: CASSLTGEVRIKSGANVLTF. CDR3 DNA: TGCGCCAGCAGTCTAACCGGTGAAGTACGGATTAAATCTGGGGCCAACGTCCTGACTTTC. The chain is built from TRBV23-1 and TRBJ2-6; D uncertain. TRBV23-1 counts as an open reading frame of uncertain function. The CDR3 contains 20 residues. The V end lost 4 bases, the J end lost 1 base, and 23 bases lay between the germline ends.

This clonotype appeared a few times. This chain links TRBV9 with TRBJ1-2; TRBD1 is a possible D gene (5 bases). Germline V gives CDR1 SGDLS, CDR2 YYNGEE. Trimming took 1 base from V and 0 from J, leaving 10 bases between them. CDR3 length equals 15 residues. In nucleotides, the CDR3 is TGTGCCAGCAGCGTACTGGGACTATCTAACTATGGCTACACCTTC. Its translation is CASSVLGLSNYGYTF.

Only a few counts were recorded for this clonotype. The chain couples TRBV7-9 to TRBJ2-7; possibly TRBD1 for D (5 bases). The CDR3 runs to 12 residues. With 2 bases removed from V and 5 bases from J, the gap between germline ends came to 7 bases. From germline, CDR1 is SEHNR and CDR2 FQNEAQ (reference sequence). In DNA, the CDR3 is TGTGCCAGCAGCTTATTGGGGCACGAGCAGTACGTC. Encoded protein: CASSLLGHEQYV.

The chain is built from TRBV2 and TRBJ1-1; D gene unclear. The CDR3 extends over 10 amino acids. The germline V gene encodes CDR1 SNHLY and CDR2 FYNNEI. The V gene lost 9 bases and the J gene lost 2 bases, with 4 bases spanning the gap. CDR3 coding DNA: TGTGCCAGTCTCAACACTGAAGCTTTCTTT. Protein: CASLNTEAFF.

The table lists this clonotype with a few counts. The chain is built from TRBV28 and TRBJ2-5; tentatively, D is TRBD1 (6 bases). Between the trimmed V and J ends, which lost 6 bases and 1 base, there was a span of 15 bases. There are 15 residues in the CDR3. Germline V gives CDR1 MDHEN, CDR2 SYDVKM. CDR3 nucleotides: TGTGCCAGCAGCCCCGGGCAGGGGCCCCAAGAGACCCAGTACTTC. Amino acids: CASSPGQGPQETQYF.

This clonotype was seen a handful of times. This chain links TRBV5-1 with TRBJ2-7; TRBD1 is a possible D gene (6 bases). Trimming removed 8 bases from V and 2 bases from J, with 11 bases in between. Germline assignment: CDR1 SGHRS and CDR2 YFSETQ. The CDR3 totals 12 residues. CDR3 nucleotide sequence: TGCGCCAGTAGGACAGACACCTACGAGCAGTACTTC. As protein: CASRTDTYEQYF.

This clonotype was seen a few times. The J gene is TRBJ1-1, the V gene TRBV7-3; unclear D gene. V lost 4 bases, J lost 6 bases, and 12 bases lay in between. Per the germline V gene, CDR1 is SGHTA and CDR2 is FQGTGA. This CDR3 contains 13 residues. The CDR3 loop reads CASSSQAGAEAFF. CDR3 nucleotide sequence: TGTGCCAGCAGCTCCCAGGCGGGCGCTGAAGCTTTCTTT.

This chain links TRBV27 with TRBJ2-1; D is uncertain. The CDR3 consists of 12 residues. With 2 bases removed from V and 8 bases from J, the gap between germline ends came to 7 bases. Germline values: CDR1 MNHEY, CDR2 SMNVEV (reference sequence). CDR3 sequence reads: CASSLNGDEQFF. The CDR3 DNA reads as TGTGCCAGCAGTTTAAATGGGGATGAGCAGTTCTTC.

This clonotype has a handful of counts. The V gene is TRBV18, the J gene TRBJ2-1; TRBD2 matches 9 bases. The CDR3 contains 15 residues. The V gene's germline CDR1 is KGHSH and CDR2 LQKENI. After removal of 1 base from V and 4 bases from J, the junction contained 2 bases not matched to a gene. CDR3 in amino acids: CASSPQAGGYNEQFF. Written as DNA, the CDR3 is TGTGCCAGCTCACCACAAGCGGGGGGTTACAATGAGCAGTTCTTC.

At least ten counts were recorded for this clonotype. The chain links TRBV10-3 to TRBJ2-3; tentatively, D is TRBD2 (5 bases). The germline gives CDR1 ENHRY, CDR2 SYGVKD. This CDR3 has 13 residues. V lost 0 bases and J 4 bases, leaving 5 bases between the germline ends. The CDR3 reads CAISESGADTQYF. The DNA for the CDR3 is TGTGCCATCAGTGAGTCGGGAGCAGATACGCAGTATTTT.

This clonotype was observed at least ten times. The chain combines TRBV7-2 with TRBJ2-7; D perhaps matches TRBD1 (7 bases). The CDR3 extends over 13 amino acids. The germline CDR1 and CDR2 sequences are SGHTA and FQGNSA. V was shortened by 5 bases and J by 5 bases, with 13 bases between the two germline ends. Written as DNA, the CDR3 is TGTGCCAGCAGCCCGACAGGGAGGAACGAGCAGTACTTC. Translated, it gives CASSPTGRNEQYF.

This clonotype was picked up a small number of times. The rearrangement joins TRBV7-9 to TRBJ1-3; no firm D call. V lost 5 bases and J 0 bases, leaving 11 bases between the germline ends. CDR1 SEHNR and CDR2 FQNEAQ come from the germline V gene (reference sequence). CDR3 length equals 15 residues. DNA for the CDR3: TGTGCCAGCAGCCCAGAGGTTCTCTCTGGAAACACCATATATTTT. This gives the protein CASSPEVLSGNTIYF.

There are a few counts of this clonotype. The chain couples TRBV7-2 to TRBJ2-7, with 7 bases lining up with TRBD1. Germline CDR1 reads SGHTA; CDR2 reads FQGNSA. There are 13 residues in the CDR3. V gave up 5 bases and J gave up 3 bases; unmatched junction bases: 4. The CDR3: CASSRQGFYEQYV. CDR3 DNA sequence: TGTGCCAGCAGCCGACAGGGCTTCTACGAGCAGTACGTC.

This clonotype was counted between two and nine times. J is TRBJ1-2 and V is TRBV5-8; 7 bases are shared with TRBD1. J gave up 6 bases and V 4 bases, and 9 bases lay outside the gene matches. CDR1 and CDR2 from the germline V gene are SGHTS and YDEGEE. The CDR3 loop spans 14 amino acids. Written as DNA, the CDR3 is TGTGCCAGCAGCCGAAGGACAGGCGTTCATGGCTACACCTTC. This gives the protein CASSRRTGVHGYTF.

The V call is TRBV15, the J call TRBJ1-3; D remains ambiguous. This CDR3 is 14 amino acids long. V gave up 0 bases and J gave up 4 bases, with 7 bases separating them. Germline loops: CDR1 LNHNV, CDR2 YYDKDF (reference sequence). Here the CDR3 DNA reads TGTGCCACCAGCAGAGATTTTGCCGGAAACACCATATATTTT. Translated, it gives CATSRDFAGNTIYF.

This clonotype was recorded at least ten times. V usage is TRBV7-2 and J usage is TRBJ1-5, with no clear D. V lost 2 bases and J 7 bases, leaving 9 bases between the germline ends. The V gene's germline CDR1 is SGHTA and CDR2 FQGNSA. The CDR3 runs to 13 residues. The CDR3: CASSLQVGQPQHF. The CDR3 DNA reads TGTGCCAGCAGCTTACAAGTCGGGCAGCCCCAGCATTTT. Together with reference TRBV7-2 and TRBJ1-5, the CDR3 gives the full variable domain: GAGVSQSPSNKVTEKGKDVELRCDPISGHTALYWYRQSLGQGLEFLIYFQGNSAPDKSGLPSDRFSAERTGGSVSTLTIQRTQQEDSAVYLCASSLQVGQPQHFGDGTRLSIL.

The genes are TRBV23-1 and TRBJ1-2, with 8 bases matching TRBD1. TRBV23-1 is designated an ORF whose function remains uncertain. This CDR3 is built from 16 residues. With V trimmed by 3 bases and J by 3 bases, 9 bases remained unmatched. The CDR3 region has the DNA TGCGCCAGCAGTCATCTGGACAGGGCGGCGGACTATGGCTACACCTTC. Translation: CASSHLDRAADYGYTF.

This clonotype was detected only a few times. This chain uses TRBV11-2 with TRBJ1-2, with 7 bases identical to TRBD1. The V gene end was trimmed by 0 bases and the J gene end by 8 bases; junction bases not matched to a gene: 6. This CDR3 has 14 amino acids. Germline V gives CDR1 SGHAT, CDR2 FQNNGV. In DNA, the CDR3 is TGTGCCAGCAGCTTAGATTGGGCAGGGGGGGGCTACACCTTC. Protein: CASSLDWAGGGYTF. The complete variable domain, with remaining parts taken from reference TRBV11-2 and TRBJ1-2, reads EAGVAQSPRYKIIEKRQSVAFWCNPISGHATLYWYQQILGQGPKLLIQFQNNGVVDDSQLPKDRFSAERLKGVDSTLKIQPAKLEDSAVYLCASSLDWAGGGYTFGSGTRLTVV.

This chain joins TRBV6-1 and TRBJ2-1, with TRBD1 matching over 7 bases. Trimming at V came to 3 bases and at J to 7 bases, leaving 6 bases not matched to a gene. This CDR3 is built from 14 residues. Germline CDR1 reads MNHNS; CDR2 reads SASEGT. CDR3 region: CASSDRGGRNEQFF. The CDR3, as DNA: TGTGCCAGCAGTGATAGAGGGGGCCGGAATGAGCAGTTCTTC.

This clonotype occurred many times. This chain uses TRBV5-1 with TRBJ2-5; D unclear. This CDR3 region has 14 residues. From germline, CDR1 is SGHRS and CDR2 YFSETQ. Trimming left V 2 bases short and J 4 bases short, with 12 bases between. DNA for the CDR3: TGCGCCAGCAGCTTTGGAGCGCGAGGAGAGACCCAGTACTTC. Protein: CASSFGARGETQYF.

This clonotype has ten or more counts. The V call is TRBV12-3 or TRBV12-4, the J call TRBJ2-3, with a tentative D call TRBD2 (7 bases). This CDR3 spans 19 amino acids. V lost 7 bases and J 2 bases, leaving 28 bases between the germline ends. CDR3 DNA sequence: TGTGCCAGCACCGCTCCCTTGGCGGGGGCGACCCTCCTCACAGATACGCAGTATTTT. It yields the protein CASTAPLAGATLLTDTQYF.

V is TRBV4-2 and J is TRBJ1-4; 10 nucleotides agree with TRBD1. Germline lookup yields CDR1 LGHNA and CDR2 YNFKEQ. The length of the CDR3 is 17 residues. J was trimmed by 5 bases and V by 5 bases; bases with no gene match: 11. The DNA for the CDR3 is TGTGCCAGCAGCTTAAGCACGGGACAGGGGCAAAATGAAAAACTGTTTTTT. Translation: CASSLSTGQGQNEKLFF.

The gene calls are TRBV20-1 and TRBJ1-2; D is uncertain. V was pared by 3 bases and J by 0 bases, with 11 bases between. From germline, CDR1 is DFQATT and CDR2 SNEGSKA (reference sequence). CDR3 length equals 14 residues. The CDR3 region is CSARARGSNYGYTF. DNA of the CDR3: TGCAGTGCTAGGGCCCGAGGGTCTAACTATGGCTACACCTTC.

This clonotype was seen a handful of times. The V call is TRBV6-6, the J call TRBJ2-7, with a possible D match to TRBD2 (7 bases). This CDR3 comprises 13 residues. Trimming shortened V by 7 bases and J by 6 bases, and 16 bases separated the two germline ends. The germline V gene encodes CDR1 MNHNY and CDR2 SVGAGI (reference sequence). The CDR3 DNA follows: TGTGCCAGCATGGTGGGGGCGGGGGTCGAGCAGTACGTC. Encoded protein: CASMVGAGVEQYV.

The chain is built from TRBV14 and TRBJ2-5; D is unclear. Trimming took off 1 base at V and 4 bases at J, with 7 bases between the two ends. Per the germline V gene, CDR1 is SGHDN and CDR2 is FVKESK. CDR3 length: 13 amino acids. CDR3 sequence: CASSQVTPETQYF. CDR3 sequence (DNA): TGTGCCAGCAGCCAAGTAACACCAGAGACCCAGTACTTC.

This clonotype appeared a few times. J is TRBJ2-5 and V is TRBV28; D is perhaps TRBD2 (5 bases). Trimming took 3 bases from V and 3 from J, leaving 11 bases between them. CDR1 and CDR2 from the germline V gene are MDHEN and SYDVKM. The CDR3 sequence is 14 residues long. The CDR3 bases are TGTGCCAGCAGTTTGTACGAGGGTAAAGAGACCCAGTACTTC. Translation gives CASSLYEGKETQYF. Full variable domain (outside the CDR3, taken from reference TRBV28 and TRBJ2-5): DVKVTQSSRYLVKRTGEKVFLECVQDMDHENMFWYRQDPGLGLRLIYFSYDVKMKEKGDIPEGYSVSREKKERFSLILESASTNQTSMYLCASSLYEGKETQYFGPGTRLLVL.